The entry below describes one TCR beta chain. This sample was included in a study of blood T cell repertoires in COVID-19. For the study at large: Sites in the United States, Italy and Spain provided acute and convalescent COVID-19 samples. T cells, B-cell-depleted T cells, or PBMCs supplied cDNA or gDNA.

J was trimmed by 4 bases and V by 4 bases; bases with no gene match: 10. The CDR3 has 16 residues. Germline CDR1 and CDR2: SGHRS and YFSETQ. Seattle researchers signed up patients amid active infection and tracked them longitudinally. Generated by immunoSEQ multiplex PCR, the TCRdb table keeps only in-frame clones and is missing some. This sample carries about 440,000 clones, approximately 88% of them seen once, and the ten largest clones take around an eighth. Sequencing was done on a sample of peripheral blood. The receptor was derived from a woman aged 45-65 years with COVID-19, enrolled during active disease. J is TRBJ2-3 and V is TRBV5-1; 9 bases agree with TRBD1. The CDR3 is CASSPSEGDRADTQYF. The CDR3 coding sequence is TGCGCCAGCAGCCCCTCCGAGGGGGACAGGGCAGATACGCAGTATTTT.